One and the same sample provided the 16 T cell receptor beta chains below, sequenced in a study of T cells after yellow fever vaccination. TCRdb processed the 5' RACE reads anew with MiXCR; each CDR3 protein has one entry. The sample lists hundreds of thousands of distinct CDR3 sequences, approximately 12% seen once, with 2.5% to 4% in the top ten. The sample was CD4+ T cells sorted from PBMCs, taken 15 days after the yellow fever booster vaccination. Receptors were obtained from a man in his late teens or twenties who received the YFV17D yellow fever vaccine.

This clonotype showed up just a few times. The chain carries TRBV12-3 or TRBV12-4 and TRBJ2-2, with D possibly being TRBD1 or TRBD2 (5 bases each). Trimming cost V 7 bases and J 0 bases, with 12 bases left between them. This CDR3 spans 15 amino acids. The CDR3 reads CASTPGAANTGELFF. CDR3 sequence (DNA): TGTGCCAGCACCCCCGGGGCGGCGAACACCGGGGAGCTGTTTTTT.

CDR3 loop: CASSPFQGTYEQYF. CDR3 bases: TGCGCCAGCAGCCCCTTCCAGGGGACCTACGAGCAGTACTTC. V usage is TRBV5-1 and J usage is TRBJ2-7; possibly TRBD1 for D (6 bases). The germline gives CDR1 SGHRS, CDR2 YFSETQ. The CDR3 length is 14 residues. Between the trimmed V and J ends, which lost 4 bases and 2 bases, there was a span of 13 bases.

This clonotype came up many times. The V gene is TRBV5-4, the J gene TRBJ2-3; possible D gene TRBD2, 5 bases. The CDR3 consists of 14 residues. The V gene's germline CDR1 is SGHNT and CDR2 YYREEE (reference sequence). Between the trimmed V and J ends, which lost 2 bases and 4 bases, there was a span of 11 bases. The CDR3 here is CASSLGLAADTQYF. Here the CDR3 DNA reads TGTGCCAGCAGCTTAGGGCTAGCAGCAGATACGCAGTATTTT.

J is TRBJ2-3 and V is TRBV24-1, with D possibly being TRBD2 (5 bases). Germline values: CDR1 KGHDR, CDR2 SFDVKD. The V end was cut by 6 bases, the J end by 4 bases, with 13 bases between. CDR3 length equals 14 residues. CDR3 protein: CATSSWETADTQYF. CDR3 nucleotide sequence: TGTGCCACCAGTTCCTGGGAGACGGCAGATACGCAGTATTTT.

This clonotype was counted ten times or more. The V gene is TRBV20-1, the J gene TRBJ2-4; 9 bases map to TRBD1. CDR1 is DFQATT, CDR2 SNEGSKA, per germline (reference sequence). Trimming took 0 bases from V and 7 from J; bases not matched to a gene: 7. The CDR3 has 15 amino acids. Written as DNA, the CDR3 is TGCAGTGCTAGAGATTGGGGACAGGGTATGAACATTCAGTACTTC. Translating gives CSARDWGQGMNIQYF.

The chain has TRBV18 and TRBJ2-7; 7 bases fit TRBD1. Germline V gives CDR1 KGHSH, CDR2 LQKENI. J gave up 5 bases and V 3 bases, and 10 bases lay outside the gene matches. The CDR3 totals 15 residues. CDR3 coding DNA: TGTGCCAGCTCACCCGGTAAGGGGGCAATCGACGAGCAGTACTTC. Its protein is CASSPGKGAIDEQYF. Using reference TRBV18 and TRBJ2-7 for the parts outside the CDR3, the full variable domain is NAGVMQNPRHLVRRRGQEARLRCSPMKGHSHVYWYRQLPEEGLKFMVYLQKENIIDESGMPKERFSAEFPKEGPSILRIQQVVRGDSAAYFCASSPGKGAIDEQYFGPGTRLTVT.

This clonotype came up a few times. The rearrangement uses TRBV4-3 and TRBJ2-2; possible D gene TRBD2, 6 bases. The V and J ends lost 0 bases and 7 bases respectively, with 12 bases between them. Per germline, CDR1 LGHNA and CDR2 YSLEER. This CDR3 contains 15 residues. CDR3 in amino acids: CASSQEPSVGGELFF. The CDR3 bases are TGCGCCAGCAGCCAAGAACCTAGCGTTGGCGGGGAGCTGTTTTTT.

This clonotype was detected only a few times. CDR3 nucleotide sequence: TGCAGTGCTCCAGCGGACGGGACAGATACGCAGTATTTT. Amino acid sequence: CSAPADGTDTQYF. This rearrangement joins TRBV20-1 to TRBJ2-3; D may be TRBD2 (5 bases). Germline loops: CDR1 DFQATT, CDR2 SNEGSKA (reference sequence). The CDR3 totals 13 residues. Trimming took off 5 bases at V and 3 bases at J, with 12 bases between the two ends.

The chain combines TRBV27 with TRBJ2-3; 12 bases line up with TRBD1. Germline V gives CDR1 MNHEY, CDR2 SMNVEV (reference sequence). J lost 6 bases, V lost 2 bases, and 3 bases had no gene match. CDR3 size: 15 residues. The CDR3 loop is CASSLRDRGLDTQYF. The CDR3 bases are TGTGCCAGCAGTTTAAGGGACAGGGGGCTTGATACGCAGTATTTT.

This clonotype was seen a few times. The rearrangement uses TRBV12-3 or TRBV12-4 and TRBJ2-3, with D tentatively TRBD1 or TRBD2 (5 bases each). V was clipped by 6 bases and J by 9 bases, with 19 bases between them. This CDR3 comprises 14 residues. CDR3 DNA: TGTGCCAGCAGCTCGGACGGGACCCAATGGACGCAGTATTTT. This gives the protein CASSSDGTQWTQYF.

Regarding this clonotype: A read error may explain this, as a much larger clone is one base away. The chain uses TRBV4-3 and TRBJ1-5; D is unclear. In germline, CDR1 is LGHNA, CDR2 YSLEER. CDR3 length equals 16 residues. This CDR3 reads CASSRRLGGSIQPQHF. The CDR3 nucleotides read TGCGCCAGCAGCCGGAGGTTGGGCGGGAGCATTCAGCCCCAGCATTTT.

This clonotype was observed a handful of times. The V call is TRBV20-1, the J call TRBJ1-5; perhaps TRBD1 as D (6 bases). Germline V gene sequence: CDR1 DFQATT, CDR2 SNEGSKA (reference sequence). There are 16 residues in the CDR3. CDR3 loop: CSVWVGGSNSNQPQHF. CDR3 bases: TGCAGCGTCTGGGTAGGGGGTTCGAATAGCAATCAGCCCCAGCATTTT.

This CDR3 reads CSAKEETQYF. The CDR3, as DNA: TGCAGTGCTAAGGAGGAGACCCAGTACTTC. The chain joins TRBV20-1 to TRBJ2-5; D is undetermined. Germline values: CDR1 DFQATT, CDR2 SNEGSKA (reference sequence). Trimming removed 4 bases at V and 5 bases at J, with 5 bases between. The CDR3 is 10 residues long.

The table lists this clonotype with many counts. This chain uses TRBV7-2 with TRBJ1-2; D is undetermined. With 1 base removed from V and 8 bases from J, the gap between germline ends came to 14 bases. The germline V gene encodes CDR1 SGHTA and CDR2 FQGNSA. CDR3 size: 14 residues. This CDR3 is CASSLDTAPVGYTF. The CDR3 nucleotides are TGTGCCAGCAGCTTAGATACGGCTCCCGTCGGCTACACCTTC.

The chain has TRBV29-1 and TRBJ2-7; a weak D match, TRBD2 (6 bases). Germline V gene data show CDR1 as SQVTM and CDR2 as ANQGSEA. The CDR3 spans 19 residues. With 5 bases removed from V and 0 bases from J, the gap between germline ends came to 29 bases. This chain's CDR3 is CSVSLPYRETSFHSYEQYV. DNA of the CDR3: TGCAGCGTTTCCTTACCTTACCGGGAGACCTCCTTCCACTCCTACGAGCAGTACGTC.

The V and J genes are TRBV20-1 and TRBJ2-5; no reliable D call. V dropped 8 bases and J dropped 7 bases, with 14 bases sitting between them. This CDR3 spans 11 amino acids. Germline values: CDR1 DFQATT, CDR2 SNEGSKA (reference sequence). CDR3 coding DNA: TGCAGTACGGAGAGTTTTCGGACCCAGTACTTC. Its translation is CSTESFRTQYF.